This paragraph reports one T cell receptor (beta chain). The study sampled nominally healthy donors, though unrecorded immune exposures were likely. The source of the sample is a study of cytomegalovirus exposure and HLA in healthy donors. PCR involved 60 Vbeta and 13 Jbeta primers. Produced via immunoSEQ multiplex PCR; TCRdb's table is partial and in-frame only. The sample has fewer than 130,000 clones; more than 60% are singletons. The CDR3 has 13 amino acids. Trimming removed 4 bases from V and 7 bases from J; junction bases left unmatched: 6. Germline V CDR1 and CDR2: MGHRA, YSYEKL. Source material: PBMCs. The V gene is TRBV4-1, the J gene TRBJ2-7; 8 bases match TRBD2. The clonotype originates from a female donor in good health and CMV-seropositive. The CDR3 DNA sequence: TGCGCCAGCAGCCCTGGACTAGCCCGGGAGCAGTACTTC. It encodes CASSPGLAREQYF.